This T cell receptor beta chain emerged from a study of T cells in Graves' hyperthyroidism and ophthalmopathy. Amplified TCR beta CDR3 regions came from RNA transcripts. Carried out on the TCR CDR3, a first-round RT-PCR used the HTBI primer set. TCRdb redid the calling of the multiplex PCR reads with MiXCR, one entry per CDR3 protein. Among 600,000 to 800,000 distinct CDR3 sequences listed, over 35% were seen once. A lack of ophthalmopathy progression within 18 months defined stable Graves' hyperthyroidism. Newly diagnosed patients aged 18 to 65 had hyperthyroidism of under 2 months' duration. It was uncontrolled infection, other autoimmune disease, pregnancy or lactation that excluded patients. Germline-derived CDR1 and CDR2 are SQVTM and ANQGSEA. The CDR3 totals 12 residues. V was pared by 6 bases and J by 7 bases, with 8 bases of the junction left unmatched. This clonotype appeared many times. The target antigen is unknown.

Findings of the study overall: Model-based prediction identified ophthalmopathy a median about 6 months prior to its onset.

The sample taken for sequencing was blood. The receptor was isolated from a woman between 40 and 50 years old with Graves' hyperthyroidism. V is TRBV29-1 and J is TRBJ1-2; 7 positions agree with TRBD1. The CDR3 DNA is TGCAGCGTGCCAACAGGGGCATCTGGCTACACCTTC. It yields the protein CSVPTGASGYTF.